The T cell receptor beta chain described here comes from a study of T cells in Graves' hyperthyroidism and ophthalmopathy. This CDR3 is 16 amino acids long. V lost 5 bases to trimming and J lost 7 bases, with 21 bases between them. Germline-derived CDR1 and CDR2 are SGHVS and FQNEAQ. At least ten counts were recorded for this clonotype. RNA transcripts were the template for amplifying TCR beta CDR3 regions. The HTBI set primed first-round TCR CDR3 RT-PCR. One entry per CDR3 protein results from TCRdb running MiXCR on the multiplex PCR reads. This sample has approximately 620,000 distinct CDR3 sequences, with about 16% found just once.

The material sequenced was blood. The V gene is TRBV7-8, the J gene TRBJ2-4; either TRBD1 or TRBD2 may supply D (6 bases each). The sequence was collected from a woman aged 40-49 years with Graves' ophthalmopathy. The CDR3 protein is CASSPVTGGRGNIQYF. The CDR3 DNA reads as TGTGCCAGCAGCCCGGTGACAGGAGGCCGGGGGAACATTCAGTACTTC.